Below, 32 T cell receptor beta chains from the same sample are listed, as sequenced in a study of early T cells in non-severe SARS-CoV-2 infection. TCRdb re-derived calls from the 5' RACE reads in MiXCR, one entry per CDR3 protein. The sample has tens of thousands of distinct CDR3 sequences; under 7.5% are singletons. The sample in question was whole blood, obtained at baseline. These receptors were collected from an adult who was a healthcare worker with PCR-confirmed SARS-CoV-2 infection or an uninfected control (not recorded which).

The CDR3 nucleotides read TGTGCCAGCAGTTTAGGGCAGGCTGGGGAGCAGTACTTC. Its protein product is CASSLGQAGEQYF. The chain carries TRBV12-3 or TRBV12-4 and TRBJ2-7, with no clear D. This CDR3 is 13 amino acids long. Trimming pared 1 base from V and 7 bases from J, leaving 11 bases between.

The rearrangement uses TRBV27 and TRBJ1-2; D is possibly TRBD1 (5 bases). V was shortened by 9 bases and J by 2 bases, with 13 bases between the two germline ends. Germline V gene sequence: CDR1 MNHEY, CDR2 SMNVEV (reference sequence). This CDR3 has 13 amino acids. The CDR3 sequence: CASKEGVNYGYTF. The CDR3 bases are TGTGCCAGTAAGGAAGGGGTGAACTATGGCTACACCTTC.

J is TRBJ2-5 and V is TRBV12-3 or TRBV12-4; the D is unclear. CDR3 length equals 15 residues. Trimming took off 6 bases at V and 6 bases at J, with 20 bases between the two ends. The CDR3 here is CASSPRLATGKTQYF. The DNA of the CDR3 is TGTGCCAGCAGCCCCCGGTTGGCTACTGGAAAGACCCAGTACTTC.

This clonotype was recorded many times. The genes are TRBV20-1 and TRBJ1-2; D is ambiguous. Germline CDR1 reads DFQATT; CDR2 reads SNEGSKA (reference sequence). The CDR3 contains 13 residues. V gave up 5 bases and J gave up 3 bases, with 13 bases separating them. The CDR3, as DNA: TGCAGTGCTGATCCGGGCCTTCACTATGGCTACACCTTC. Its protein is CSADPGLHYGYTF.

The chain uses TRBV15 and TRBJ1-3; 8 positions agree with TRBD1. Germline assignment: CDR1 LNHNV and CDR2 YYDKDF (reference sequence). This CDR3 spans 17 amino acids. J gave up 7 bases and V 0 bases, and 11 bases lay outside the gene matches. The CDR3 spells CATSRDAGVGTGNTIYF. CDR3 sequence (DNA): TGTGCCACCAGCAGAGATGCCGGAGTGGGGACAGGCAACACCATATATTTT.

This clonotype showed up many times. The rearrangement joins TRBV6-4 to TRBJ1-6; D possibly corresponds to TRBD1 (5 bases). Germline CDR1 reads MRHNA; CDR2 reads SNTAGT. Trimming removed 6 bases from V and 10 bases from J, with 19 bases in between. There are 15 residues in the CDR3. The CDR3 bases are TGTGCCAGCAGAACCCCGGACGGGACTGACTCACCCCTCCACTTT. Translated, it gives CASRTPDGTDSPLHF.

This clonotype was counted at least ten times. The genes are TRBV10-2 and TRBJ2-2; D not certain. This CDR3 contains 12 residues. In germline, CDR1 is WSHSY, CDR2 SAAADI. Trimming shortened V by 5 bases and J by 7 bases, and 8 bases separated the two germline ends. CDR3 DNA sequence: TGCGCCAGCAGTCGATCGGACGGGGAGCTGTTTTTT. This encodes CASSRSDGELFF.

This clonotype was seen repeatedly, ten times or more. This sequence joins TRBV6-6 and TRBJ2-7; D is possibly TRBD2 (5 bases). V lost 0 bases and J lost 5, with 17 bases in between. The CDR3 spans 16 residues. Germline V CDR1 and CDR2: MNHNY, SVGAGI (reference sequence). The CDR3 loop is CASSYSITGIGNEQYF. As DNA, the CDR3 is TGTGCCAGCAGTTACTCGATAACCGGGATAGGGAACGAGCAGTACTTC.

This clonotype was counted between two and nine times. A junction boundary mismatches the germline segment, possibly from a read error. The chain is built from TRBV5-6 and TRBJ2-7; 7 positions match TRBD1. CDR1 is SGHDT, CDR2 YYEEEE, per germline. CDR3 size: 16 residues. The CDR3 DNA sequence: TGTGCTAGCAGCTACTTTCCCGGGACAGTGAAGTACGAGCAGTACTTC. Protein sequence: CASSYFPGTVKYEQYF.

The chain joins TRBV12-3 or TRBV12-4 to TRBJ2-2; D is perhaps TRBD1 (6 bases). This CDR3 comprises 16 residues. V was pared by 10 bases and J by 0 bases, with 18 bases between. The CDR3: CAIRPLEGANTGELFF. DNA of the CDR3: TGTGCCATCCGGCCCCTCGAGGGGGCGAACACCGGGGAGCTGTTTTTT.

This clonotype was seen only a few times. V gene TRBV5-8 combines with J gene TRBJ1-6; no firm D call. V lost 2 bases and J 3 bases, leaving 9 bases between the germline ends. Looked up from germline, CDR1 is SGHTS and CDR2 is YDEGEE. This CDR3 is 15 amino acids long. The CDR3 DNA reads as TGTGCCAGCAGCTTAGTGACCCTCTATAATTCACCCCTCCACTTT. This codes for CASSLVTLYNSPLHF.

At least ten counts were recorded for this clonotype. CDR3 in amino acids: CASRAWTSGIQETQYF. CDR3 bases: TGTGCCAGCAGGGCCTGGACTAGCGGAATCCAAGAGACCCAGTACTTC. The chain couples TRBV6-2 or TRBV6-3 to TRBJ2-5; 10 nucleotides line up with TRBD2. CDR1 and CDR2 from the germline V gene are MNHEY and SVGEGT. The CDR3 loop spans 16 amino acids. V shed 6 bases and J 1 base; nucleotides not matched to a gene: 8.

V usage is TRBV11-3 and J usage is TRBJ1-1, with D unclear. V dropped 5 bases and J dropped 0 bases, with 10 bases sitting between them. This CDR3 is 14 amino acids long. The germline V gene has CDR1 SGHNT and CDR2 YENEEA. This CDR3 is CASSRPPLNTEAFF. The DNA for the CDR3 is TGTGCCAGCAGCCGCCCACCCTTGAACACTGAAGCTTTCTTT.

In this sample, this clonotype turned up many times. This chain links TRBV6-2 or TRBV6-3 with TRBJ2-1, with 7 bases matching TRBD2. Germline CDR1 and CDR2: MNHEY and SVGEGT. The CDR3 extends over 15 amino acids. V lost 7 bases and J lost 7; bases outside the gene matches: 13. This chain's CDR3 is CASKDWAGVENEQFF. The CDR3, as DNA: TGTGCCAGCAAAGATTGGGCGGGAGTCGAGAATGAGCAGTTCTTC.

The CDR3 here is CAISDPTRPEGGYTF. The CDR3 DNA follows: TGTGCCATCAGTGACCCTACTCGGCCCGAGGGGGGCTACACCTTC. J is TRBJ1-2 and V is TRBV10-3, with D perhaps TRBD1 (5 bases). CDR1 and CDR2 from the germline V gene are ENHRY and SYGVKD. The V and J ends lost 3 bases and 8 bases respectively, with 19 bases between them. The CDR3 contains 15 residues.

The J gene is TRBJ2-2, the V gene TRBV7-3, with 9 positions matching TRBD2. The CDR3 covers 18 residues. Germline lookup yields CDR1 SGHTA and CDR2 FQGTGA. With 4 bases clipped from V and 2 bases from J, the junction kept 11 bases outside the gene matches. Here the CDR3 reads CASSYLAGTSQNTGELFF. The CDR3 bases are TGTGCCAGCAGCTACCTAGCGGGAACCTCACAAAACACCGGGGAGCTGTTTTTT.

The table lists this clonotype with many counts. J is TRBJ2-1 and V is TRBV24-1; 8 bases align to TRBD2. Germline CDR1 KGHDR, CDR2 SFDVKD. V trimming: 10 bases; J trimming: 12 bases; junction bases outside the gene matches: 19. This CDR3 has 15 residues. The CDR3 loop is CATGHLVPAGERQFF. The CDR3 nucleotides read TGTGCCACAGGACACCTGGTCCCAGCGGGGGAACGGCAGTTCTTC.

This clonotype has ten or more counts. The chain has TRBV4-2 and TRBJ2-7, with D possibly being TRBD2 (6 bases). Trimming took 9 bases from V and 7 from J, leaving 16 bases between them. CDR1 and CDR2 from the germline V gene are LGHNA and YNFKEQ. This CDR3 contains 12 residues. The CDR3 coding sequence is TGTGCCAGTCGGGGGACCCTGAGGGAGCAGTACTTC. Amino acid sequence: CASRGTLREQYF.

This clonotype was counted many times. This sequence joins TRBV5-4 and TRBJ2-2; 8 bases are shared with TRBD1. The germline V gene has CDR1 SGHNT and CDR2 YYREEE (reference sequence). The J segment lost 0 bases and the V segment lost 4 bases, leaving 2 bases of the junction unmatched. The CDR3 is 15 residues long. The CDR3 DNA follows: TGTGCCAGCAGCAAGGACAGGGCGAACACCGGGGAGCTGTTTTTT. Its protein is CASSKDRANTGELFF.

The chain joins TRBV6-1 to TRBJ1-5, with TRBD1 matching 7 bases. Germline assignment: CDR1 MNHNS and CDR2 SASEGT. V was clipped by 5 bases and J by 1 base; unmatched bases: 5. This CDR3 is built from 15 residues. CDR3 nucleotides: TGTGCCAGCAGTCCCGCAGGGGGGAGCAATCAGCCCCAGCATTTT. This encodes CASSPAGGSNQPQHF.

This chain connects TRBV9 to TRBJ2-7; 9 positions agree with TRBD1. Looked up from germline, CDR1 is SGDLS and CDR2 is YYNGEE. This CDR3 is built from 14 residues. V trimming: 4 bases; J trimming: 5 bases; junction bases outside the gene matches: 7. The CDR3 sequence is CASSTGTGKNEQYF. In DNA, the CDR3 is TGTGCCAGCAGCACGGGGACAGGGAAAAACGAGCAGTACTTC.

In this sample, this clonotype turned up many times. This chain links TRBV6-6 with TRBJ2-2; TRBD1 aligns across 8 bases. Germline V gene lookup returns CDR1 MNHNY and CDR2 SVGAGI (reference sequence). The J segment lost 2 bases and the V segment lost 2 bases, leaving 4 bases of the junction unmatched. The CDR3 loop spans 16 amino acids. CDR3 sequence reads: CASSYPGGLNTGELFF. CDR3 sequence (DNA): TGTGCCAGCAGTTACCCAGGGGGCCTTAACACCGGGGAGCTGTTTTTT.

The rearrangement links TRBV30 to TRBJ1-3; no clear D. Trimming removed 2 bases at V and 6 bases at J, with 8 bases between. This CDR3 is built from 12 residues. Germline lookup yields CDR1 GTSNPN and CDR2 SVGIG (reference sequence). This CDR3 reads CAWSPGENTIYF. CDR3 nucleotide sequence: TGTGCCTGGAGTCCCGGTGAAAACACCATATATTTT.

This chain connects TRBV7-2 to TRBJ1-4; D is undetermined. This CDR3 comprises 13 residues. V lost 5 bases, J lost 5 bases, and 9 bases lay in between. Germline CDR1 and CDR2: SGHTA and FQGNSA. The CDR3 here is CASSLTWNEKLFF. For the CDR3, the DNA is TGTGCCAGCAGCCTAACATGGAATGAAAAACTGTTTTTT. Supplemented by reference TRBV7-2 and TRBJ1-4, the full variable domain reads GAGVSQSPSNKVTEKGKDVELRCDPISGHTALYWYRQSLGQGLEFLIYFQGNSAPDKSGLPSDRFSAERTGGSVSTLTIQRTQQEDSAVYLCASSLTWNEKLFFGSGTQLSVL.

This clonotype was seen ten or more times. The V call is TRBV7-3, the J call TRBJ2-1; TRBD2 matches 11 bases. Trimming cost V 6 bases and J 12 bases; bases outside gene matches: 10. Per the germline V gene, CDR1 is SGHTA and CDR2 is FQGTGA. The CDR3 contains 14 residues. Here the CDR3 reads CASRPDVAGGRQFF. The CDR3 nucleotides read TGTGCCAGCAGACCCGACGTAGCGGGGGGGCGGCAGTTCTTC.

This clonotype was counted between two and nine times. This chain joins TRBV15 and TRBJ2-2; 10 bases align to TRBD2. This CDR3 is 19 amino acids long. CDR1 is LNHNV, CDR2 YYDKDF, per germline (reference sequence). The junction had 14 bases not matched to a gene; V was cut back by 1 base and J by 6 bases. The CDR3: CATSRATSGTLLVAGELFF. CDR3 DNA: TGTGCCACCAGCAGAGCCACTAGCGGGACCCTCTTGGTGGCCGGGGAGCTGTTTTTT.

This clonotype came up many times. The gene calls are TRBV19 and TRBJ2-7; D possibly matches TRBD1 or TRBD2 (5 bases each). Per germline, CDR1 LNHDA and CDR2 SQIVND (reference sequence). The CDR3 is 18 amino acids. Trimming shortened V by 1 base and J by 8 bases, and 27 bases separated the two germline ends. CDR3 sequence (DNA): TGTGCCAGTAGTATAGCCTCGTGGAGGACCGGGACGGAAGCGAAGCAGTACTTC. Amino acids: CASSIASWRTGTEAKQYF.

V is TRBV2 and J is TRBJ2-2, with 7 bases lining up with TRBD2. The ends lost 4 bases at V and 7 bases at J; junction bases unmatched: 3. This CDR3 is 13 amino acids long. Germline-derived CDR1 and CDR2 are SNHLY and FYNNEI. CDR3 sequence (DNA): TGTGCCAGCAGTGGCGGGGGAGGCGGGGAGCTGTTTTTT. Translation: CASSGGGGGELFF.

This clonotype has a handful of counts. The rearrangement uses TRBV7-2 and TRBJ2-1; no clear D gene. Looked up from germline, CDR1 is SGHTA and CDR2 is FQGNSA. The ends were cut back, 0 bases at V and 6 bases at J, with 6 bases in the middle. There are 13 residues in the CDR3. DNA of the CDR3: TGTGCCAGCAGCTTAGCTAGTCTCAATGAGCAGTTCTTC. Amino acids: CASSLASLNEQFF. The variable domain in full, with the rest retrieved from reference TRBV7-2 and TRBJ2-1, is GAGVSQSPSNKVTEKGKDVELRCDPISGHTALYWYRQSLGQGLEFLIYFQGNSAPDKSGLPSDRFSAERTGGSVSTLTIQRTQQEDSAVYLCASSLASLNEQFFGPGTRLTVL.

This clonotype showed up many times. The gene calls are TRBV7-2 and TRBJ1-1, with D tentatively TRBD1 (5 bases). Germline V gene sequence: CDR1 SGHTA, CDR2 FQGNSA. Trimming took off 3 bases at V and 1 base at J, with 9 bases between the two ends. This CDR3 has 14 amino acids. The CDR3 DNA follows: TGTGCCAGCAGCTTGGGTCAGGGGAACACTGAAGCTTTCTTT. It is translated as CASSLGQGNTEAFF.

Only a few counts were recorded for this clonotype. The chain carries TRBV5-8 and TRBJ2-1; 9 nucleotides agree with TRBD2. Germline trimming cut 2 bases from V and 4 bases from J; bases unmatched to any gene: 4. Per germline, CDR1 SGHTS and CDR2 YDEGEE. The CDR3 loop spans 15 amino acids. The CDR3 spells CASSFLTSGYNEQFF. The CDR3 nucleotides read TGTGCCAGCAGCTTTCTCACTAGCGGGTACAATGAGCAGTTCTTC.

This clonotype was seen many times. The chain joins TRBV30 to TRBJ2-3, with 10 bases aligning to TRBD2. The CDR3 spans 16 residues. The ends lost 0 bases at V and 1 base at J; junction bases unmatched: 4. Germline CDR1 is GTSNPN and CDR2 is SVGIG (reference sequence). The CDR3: CAWSVGLAGGTDTQYF. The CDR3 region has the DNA TGTGCCTGGAGTGTTGGGCTAGCGGGGGGCACAGATACGCAGTATTTT.